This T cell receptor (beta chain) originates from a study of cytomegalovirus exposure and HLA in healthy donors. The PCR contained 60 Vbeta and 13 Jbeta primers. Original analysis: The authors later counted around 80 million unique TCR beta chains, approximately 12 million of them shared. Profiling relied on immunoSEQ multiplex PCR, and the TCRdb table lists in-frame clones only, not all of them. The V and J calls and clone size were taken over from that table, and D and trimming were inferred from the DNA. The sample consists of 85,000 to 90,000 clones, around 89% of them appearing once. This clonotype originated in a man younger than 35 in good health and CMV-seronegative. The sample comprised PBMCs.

CDR3: CASSWAGQGEETQYF. The CDR3 nucleotides read TGTGCCAGCAGCTGGGCTGGACAGGGAGAAGAGACCCAGTACTTC. This sequence joins TRBV28 and TRBJ2-5, with 8 bases identical to TRBD1. Germline CDR1 MDHEN, CDR2 SYDVKM. This CDR3 has 15 residues. With V trimmed by 6 bases and J by 3 bases, 9 bases remained unmatched.